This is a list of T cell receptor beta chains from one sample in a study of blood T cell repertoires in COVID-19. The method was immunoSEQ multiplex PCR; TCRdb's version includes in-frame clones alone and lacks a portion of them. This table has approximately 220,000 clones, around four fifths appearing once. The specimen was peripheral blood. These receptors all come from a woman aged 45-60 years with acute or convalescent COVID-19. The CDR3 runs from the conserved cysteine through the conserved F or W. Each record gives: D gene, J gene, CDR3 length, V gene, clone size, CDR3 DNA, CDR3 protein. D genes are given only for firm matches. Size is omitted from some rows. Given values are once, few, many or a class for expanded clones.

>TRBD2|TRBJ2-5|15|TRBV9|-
TGTGCCAGCAGCGTAGAGACTAGCGGCCAAGAGACCCAGTACTTC
CASSVETSGQETQYF
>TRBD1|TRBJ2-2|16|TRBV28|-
TGTGCCAGCAGTTTATTGGACAGGGGAAGGGTCGGGGAGCTGTTTTTT
CASSLLDRGRVGELFF
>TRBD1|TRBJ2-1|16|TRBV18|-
TGTGCCAGCTCACCAGACGGGACAGGGGGCTACAATGAGCAGTTCTTC
CASSPDGTGGYNEQFF
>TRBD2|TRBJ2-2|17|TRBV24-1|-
TGTGCCACCAGTGATCCTCTAGCGGGAGCGCACACCGGGGAGCTGTTTTTT
CATSDPLAGAHTGELFF
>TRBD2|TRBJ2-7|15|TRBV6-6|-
TGTGCCAGCAGTTACGACGGCGGGAGCTGGAGCGAGCAGTACTTC
CASSYDGGSWSEQYF
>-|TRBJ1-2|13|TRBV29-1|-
TGCAGCGTTGAACGGCAGGCTAACTATGGCTACACCTTC
CSVERQANYGYTF
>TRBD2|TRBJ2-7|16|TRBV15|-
TGTGCCACCAGCAGAGATCAGGCGGGAGGGCCCTACGAGCAGTACTTC
CATSRDQAGGPYEQYF
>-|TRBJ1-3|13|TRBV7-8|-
TGTGCCAGCAGCTTAGCGCGAGGAAACACCATATATTTT
CASSLARGNTIYF
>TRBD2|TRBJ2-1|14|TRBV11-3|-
TGTGCCAGCAGCTTGGGCTCCCGCGGGGGTGAGCAGTTCTTC
CASSLGSRGGEQFF
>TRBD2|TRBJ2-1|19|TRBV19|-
TGTGCCAGCAAAGGGGGACTAGCGGGCCTCGGAGGGGCTTACAATGAGCAGTTCTTC
CASKGGLAGLGGAYNEQFF
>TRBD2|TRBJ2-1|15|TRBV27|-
TGTGCCAGCAGTGTGACTAGCGGGAGATCTGGTGAGCAGTTCTTC
CASSVTSGRSGEQFF
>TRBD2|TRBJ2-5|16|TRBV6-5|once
TGTGCCAGCAGTTTGGGACTAGCGGGAGGTGGAGAGACCCAGTACTTC
CASSLGLAGGGETQYF
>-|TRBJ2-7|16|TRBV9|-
TGTGCCAGCAGCGTAGGAGGTAGCGGCCTCTCCTACGAGCAGTACTTC
CASSVGGSGLSYEQYF
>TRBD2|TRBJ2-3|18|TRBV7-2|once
TGTGCCAGCAGCTTAGATGGCGGGAGATGGTCTTCGACAGATACGCAGTATTTT
CASSLDGGRWSSTDTQYF
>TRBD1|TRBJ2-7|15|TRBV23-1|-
TGCGCCAGCAGTCAAGGTACAGGGGGTACCTACGAGCAGTACTTC
CASSQGTGGTYEQYF
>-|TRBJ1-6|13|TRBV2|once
TGTGCCAGCAGGGAGAGCGTACGGTCACCCCTCCACTTT
CASRESVRSPLHF
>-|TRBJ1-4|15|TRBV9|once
TGTGCCAGCAGCCCCCGTGACATTGCCCTTCACGGACTGTTTTTT
CASSPRDIALHGLFF
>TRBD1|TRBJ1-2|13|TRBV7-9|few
TGTGCCAGCAGCTCGACAGGGGAGGGTGGCTACACCTTC
CASSSTGEGGYTF
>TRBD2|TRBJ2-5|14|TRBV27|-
TGTGCCAGCAGTTGGGCGGGAGACCAAGAGACCCAGTACTTC
CASSWAGDQETQYF
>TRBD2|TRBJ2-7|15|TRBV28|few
TGTGCCAGCAGTTTCCAAGCGGGAGCACCGGGAGAGCAGTACTTC
CASSFQAGAPGEQYF
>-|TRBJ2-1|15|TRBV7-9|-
TGTGCCAGCAGCTTAGGTCCAGGGCCCAACAATGAGCAGTTCTTC
CASSLGPGPNNEQFF
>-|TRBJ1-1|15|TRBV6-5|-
TGTGCCAGCAGTACATGGATTCGACAAGGCACTGAAGCTTTCTTT
CASSTWIRQGTEAFF
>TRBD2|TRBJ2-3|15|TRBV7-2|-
TGTGCCAGCAGCTCCCCCGGGGGGGGCACAGATACGCAGTATTTT
CASSSPGGGTDTQYF